This is a list of T cell receptor beta chains from one sample in a study of shared clonotypes between healthy human individuals. The table came from immunoSEQ multiplex PCR; TCRdb's copy has only in-frame clones and leaves some out. Of about 2.3 million clones in the sample, around 93% are singletons; the top ten hold roughly 0.34%. Sequencing was carried out using naive CD4+ T cells from PBMCs. Every receptor here comes from a young man in good health. Some clones in this sample may be carry-over from other donors' samples. Each CDR3 is given with its conserved first and last residue. The D gene is left open where the match is weak. Clone size, where shown, is once, few, many, or a class for clones that have expanded.

D,size,length,V,J,CDR3,DNA
NA,once,13,TRBV4-2,TRBJ2-4,CASSLAGGNIQYF,TGTGCCAGCAGCTTGGCAGGCGGTAACATTCAGTACTTC
NA,NA,13,TRBV18,TRBJ1-2,CASSPAVNYGYTF,TGTGCCAGCTCACCAGCGGTTAACTATGGCTACACCTTC
NA,NA,12,TRBV6-5,TRBJ1-6,CASSPGGVLLHF,TGTGCCAGCAGTCCCGGGGGGGTACTCCTCCACTTT
NA,NA,15,TRBV19,TRBJ2-7,CASRLEGVGAYEQYF,TGTGCCAGTAGGCTCGAAGGTGTGGGGGCCTACGAGCAGTACTTC
NA,NA,14,TRBV19,TRBJ2-1,CASNDPRGNNEQFF,TGTGCCAGTAACGACCCGAGGGGGAACAATGAGCAGTTCTTC
NA,once,15,TRBV4-2,TRBJ1-3,CASSQLELEGNTIYF,TGTGCCAGCAGCCAACTGGAACTAGAGGGGAACACCATATATTTT
TRBD2,NA,15,TRBV6-5,TRBJ2-5,CASSYASGRGETQYF,TGTGCCAGCAGTTACGCTAGCGGGAGAGGGGAGACCCAGTACTTC
NA,few,15,TRBV28,TRBJ1-5,CASSSGQGNYQPQHF,TGTGCCAGCAGTTCAGGTCAAGGGAATTACCAGCCCCAGCATTTT
TRBD2,NA,14,TRBV7-9,TRBJ2-2,CAIGLAGSTGELFF,TGTGCCATCGGACTAGCGGGATCCACCGGGGAGCTGTTTTTT
NA,NA,14,TRBV5-1,TRBJ2-7,CASSLVGGAYEQYF,TGCGCCAGCAGCTTGGTAGGAGGGGCCTACGAGCAGTACTTC
NA,few,13,TRBV5-1,TRBJ1-1,CASRSIGGTEAFF,TGCGCCAGCAGATCTATAGGAGGAACTGAAGCTTTCTTT
TRBD1,NA,15,TRBV7-9,TRBJ1-4,CASSPRDRGREKLFF,TGTGCCAGCAGCCCTCGGGACAGGGGACGGGAAAAACTGTTTTTT
NA,NA,13,TRBV7-3,TRBJ2-1,CASSLSLGDSPFF,TGTGCCAGCAGCTTATCGCTCGGGGACTCCCCCTTCTTC
NA,NA,14,TRBV27,TRBJ2-7,CASSPSFSTYEQYF,TGTGCCAGCAGTCCCAGTTTCAGTACCTACGAGCAGTACTTC
NA,NA,17,TRBV28,TRBJ1-3,CASRAPGHINSGNTIYF,TGTGCCAGCAGAGCCCCGGGACACATAAACTCTGGAAACACCATATATTTT
NA,NA,15,TRBV27,TRBJ2-1,CASSFPGSAAHEQFF,TGTGCCAGCAGTTTCCCCGGTAGCGCCGCCCATGAGCAGTTCTTC
TRBD1,NA,12,TRBV29-1,TRBJ1-2,CSVVQTGDGYTF,TGCAGCGTGGTACAGACAGGGGACGGCTACACCTTC
TRBD1,NA,16,TRBV9,TRBJ2-7,CASSVEPDRVGGEQYF,TGTGCCAGCAGCGTAGAACCGGACAGGGTCGGAGGGGAGCAGTACTTC
TRBD2,NA,14,TRBV28,TRBJ2-7,CASSPGTRVYEQYF,TGTGCCAGCAGTCCGGGGACTAGAGTCTACGAGCAGTACTTC
NA,NA,13,TRBV2,TRBJ1-2,CASSEGGFGGYTF,TGTGCCAGCAGTGAAGGAGGTTTTGGAGGCTACACCTTC
TRBD1,NA,16,TRBV10-3,TRBJ1-2,CAISEGGQGPYYGYTF,TGTGCCATCAGTGAAGGCGGACAGGGGCCATACTATGGCTACACCTTC
TRBD1,NA,15,TRBV11-2,TRBJ2-7,CASSLGQNRPYEQYF,TGTGCCAGCAGCCTGGGACAGAATCGTCCCTACGAGCAGTACTTC
NA,once,12,TRBV9,TRBJ1-5,CASSVIGGPQHF,TGTGCCAGCAGCGTAATAGGCGGGCCCCAGCATTTT
NA,NA,17,TRBV27,TRBJ2-6,CASNSLGANSGANVLTF,TGTGCCAGCAACTCTCTGGGGGCAAACTCTGGGGCCAACGTCCTGACTTTC
NA,few,16,TRBV6-4,TRBJ1-5,CASIPHSSWGNQPQHF,TGTGCCAGCATCCCCCACAGCTCCTGGGGCAATCAGCCCCAGCATTTT
NA,NA,12,TRBV7-9,TRBJ2-7,CASSSDGDEQYF,TGTGCCAGCAGCTCCGATGGCGACGAGCAGTACTTC
TRBD1,NA,13,TRBV11-2,TRBJ1-2,CASSPDRGGGYTF,TGTGCCAGCAGCCCCGACAGGGGGGGTGGCTACACCTTC
NA,NA,14,TRBV27,TRBJ2-1,CASSLSLLMAEQFF,TGTGCCAGCAGTTTATCCCTCCTAATGGCCGAGCAGTTCTTC
NA,NA,15,TRBV9,TRBJ2-3,CASSVAGRLKDTQYF,TGTGCCAGCAGCGTAGCAGGACGGTTGAAGGATACGCAGTATTTT
TRBD2,once,15,TRBV27,TRBJ2-7,CASRPPGLSAYEQYF,TGTGCCAGCAGACCTCCGGGACTATCCGCCTACGAGCAGTACTTC
TRBD2,NA,14,TRBV30,TRBJ2-7,CAWKRAGGSYEQYF,TGTGCCTGGAAAAGGGCGGGAGGATCCTACGAGCAGTACTTC
TRBD1,NA,18,TRBV5-1,TRBJ1-2,CASSPTSPGTGFAGGYTF,TGCGCCAGCAGCCCAACAAGTCCCGGGACAGGGTTTGCGGGTGGCTACACCTTC
NA,NA,14,TRBV5-1,TRBJ2-7,CASSPEGVSYEQYF,TGCGCCAGCAGCCCCGAGGGGGTGTCCTACGAGCAGTACTTC
NA,NA,11,TRBV10-3,TRBJ2-1,CAISRDNEQFF,TGTGCCATCAGTCGCGACAATGAGCAGTTCTTC
NA,once,14,TRBV5-6,TRBJ2-7,CASSSGLGNYEQYF,TGTGCCAGCAGCTCCGGATTAGGAAACTACGAGCAGTACTTC
NA,NA,16,TRBV5-1,TRBJ1-3,CASSSTPRQVGNTIYF,TGCGCCAGCAGCTCAACCCCAAGACAGGTTGGAAACACCATATATTTT
NA,NA,14,TRBV28,TRBJ1-2,CASSSPNNNYGYTF,TGTGCCAGCAGTTCGCCAAATAATAACTATGGCTACACCTTC
NA,few,11,TRBV6-5,TRBJ1-1,CASSYKSKAFF,TGTGCCAGCAGTTACAAAAGCAAAGCTTTCTTT
TRBD1,NA,13,TRBV5-1,TRBJ2-1,CASGTGWGNEQFF,TGCGCCAGCGGGACAGGGTGGGGGAATGAGCAGTTCTTC
NA,NA,16,TRBV6-4,TRBJ1-6,CASSDNPGAGNSPLHF,TGTGCCAGCAGTGATAACCCGGGAGCGGGAAATTCACCCCTCCACTTT
TRBD2,NA,14,TRBV27,TRBJ2-3,CASRQAGRTDTQYF,TGTGCCAGTCGTCAAGCGGGACGCACAGATACGCAGTATTTT
NA,NA,13,TRBV7-6,TRBJ1-2,CASSYRENYGYTF,TGTGCCAGCAGTTACAGGGAGAACTATGGCTACACCTTC
NA,NA,13,TRBV5-1,TRBJ1-4,CASSLVVNEKLFF,TGCGCCAGCAGCTTGGTTGTTAATGAAAAACTGTTTTTT
TRBD2,NA,17,TRBV5-4,TRBJ2-3,CASSLGGRLAGSDTQYF,TGTGCCAGCAGCTTGGGGGGGCGGCTAGCGGGATCAGATACGCAGTATTTT
TRBD1,NA,16,TRBV7-9,TRBJ2-3,CASSFGTASSTDTQYF,TGTGCCAGCAGCTTTGGGACAGCTTCGAGCACAGATACGCAGTATTTT
NA,NA,17,TRBV5-4,TRBJ2-1,CASSLAAGGGEYNEQFF,TGTGCCAGCAGCTTGGCCGCAGGGGGAGGGGAATATAATGAGCAGTTCTTC
TRBD1,NA,15,TRBV2,TRBJ1-1,CASSGGQGYNIRGFF,TGTGCCAGCAGTGGCGGACAGGGCTATAACATAAGGGGTTTCTTT
NA,NA,13,TRBV28,TRBJ2-7,CASSHRDPREQYF,TGTGCCAGCAGCCATCGGGATCCCAGGGAGCAGTACTTC